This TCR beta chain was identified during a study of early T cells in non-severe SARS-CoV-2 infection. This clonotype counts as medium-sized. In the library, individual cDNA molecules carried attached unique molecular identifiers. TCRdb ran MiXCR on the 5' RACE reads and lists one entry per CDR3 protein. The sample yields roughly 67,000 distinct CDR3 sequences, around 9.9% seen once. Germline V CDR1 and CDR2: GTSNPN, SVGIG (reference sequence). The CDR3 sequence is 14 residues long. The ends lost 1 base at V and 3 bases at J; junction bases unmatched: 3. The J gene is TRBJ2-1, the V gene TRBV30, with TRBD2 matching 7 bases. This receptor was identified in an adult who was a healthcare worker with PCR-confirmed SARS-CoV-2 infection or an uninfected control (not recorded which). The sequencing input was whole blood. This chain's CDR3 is CAWSGPSGYNEQFF. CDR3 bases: TGTGCCTGGAGTGGCCCTAGCGGCTACAATGAGCAGTTCTTC.